This note documents a single TCR beta chain sequence. Its specificity is not known. Some clones are missing from TCRdb's copy, which holds only in-frame ones; the method was immunoSEQ multiplex PCR. This table has about 110,000 clones, almost 96% appearing once. This sample stems from a study of cytomegalovirus exposure and HLA in healthy donors. General study points: Cytomegalovirus-associated status was assigned to fewer than 200 TCR beta chains. Despite most TCR sequences being rare, some public TCRs occurred in many donors.

Germline-derived CDR1 and CDR2 are MDHEN and SYDVKM. CDR3 length equals 14 residues. Deletions cut 10 bases from V and 0 bases from J, with 15 bases between. Sequences were obtained from PBMCs. The origin of this receptor is a young woman in good health and CMV-seronegative. The rearrangement links TRBV28 to TRBJ2-5, with a tentative D call TRBD2 (5 bases). The CDR3 nucleotides read TGTGCCACCCAAGAGGGAGTGTACCAAGAGACCCAGTACTTC. Its protein product is CATQEGVYQETQYF.